This T cell receptor (beta chain) was identified during a study of T cells after yellow fever vaccination. General study results and limits: Some clonotypes, a small share, were shared between CD4 and CD8 compartments.

CDR3 size: 14 residues. V shed 2 bases and J 7 bases; nucleotides not matched to a gene: 6. The V gene's germline CDR1 is SGDLS and CDR2 YYNGEE. MiXCR was run by TCRdb on the 5' RACE reads, yielding one entry per CDR3 protein. The sample gives over 65,000 distinct CDR3 sequences, 13% of which show up once; about 26% is in the top ten. This clonotype has a handful of counts. Specimen: CD8+ T cells not binding an NS4B(214-222) dextramer, sorted from PBMCs, collected roughly 20 days after the first yellow fever vaccination. The chain links TRBV9 to TRBJ2-5; 9 bases line up with TRBD2. This receptor was obtained from a man aged 18 to 30 who received the YFV17D yellow fever vaccine. The CDR3 loop reads CASSVSGLARTQYF. Here the CDR3 DNA reads TGTGCCAGCAGCGTCAGTGGACTAGCGAGGACCCAGTACTTC.